This entry concerns a single T cell receptor (beta chain). What antigen it recognizes has not been identified. One base away there is no much larger clone; base qualities are not given. Library preparation used RT-PCR. Sequencing relied on an Illumina HiSeq 2500. Through fastp at Q25 and MiXCR, TCRdb rebuilt clones from the public reads, retaining in-frame beta chains. Every CDR3 protein is listed once, alongside the most common genes and DNA of its rows. Within this sample are a few hundred thousand distinct CDR3 sequences, with approximately 11% of them counted one time only. Clones ranked in the top ten supply around 12% of the sample. The meaning of the sample's time point label: 45 to 50 days after influenza vaccine administration. The data were obtained in a study of response to subunit inactivated influenza vaccine listed by TCRdb under 2018. Concerning the study at large: The study used deep quantitative T cell receptor repertoire profiling to track responses to a trivalent subunit inactivated influenza vaccine. Study-wide conclusions, independent of this receptor: The authors suggested that each seasonal influenza vaccination may recruit only a limited number of new T cells.

The sequenced sample was PBMCs from blood, obtained about 40 days after vaccination. The receptor's source is a man in his forties or fifties who received an inactivated influenza vaccine. Donor details come from another sample of the same person, matched by shared clones.

The sequenced DNA: TGTGCCAGTAGTATGGGGACAAGCTCCTACAATGAGCAGTTCTTC. Its translation is CASSMGTSSYNEQFF. The rearranged segments are TRBV19 and TRBJ2-1; TRBD1 is a weak D gene call, 6 bases matching. The CDR3, from cysteine to phenylalanine, totals 15 residues. Only CDR3 DNA is held: 45 bases, read in frame from base 1. The junction shows trimming of 3 bases on V and 0 bases on J, plus 9 bases between the germline ends. CDR1 LNHDA and CDR2 SQIVND were looked up in the germline V gene (reference sequence).